The 12 T cell receptor beta chains presented below share a single source sample, sequenced in a study of T cells after yellow fever vaccination. TCRdb processed the 5' RACE reads anew with MiXCR; each CDR3 protein has one entry. Of approximately 150,000 distinct CDR3 sequences listed, about 8% were seen once; the top ten hold about 0.73%. Here the sequenced sample was CD4+ T cells sorted from PBMCs, taken 5 days after the yellow fever booster vaccination. The receptors come from a man aged 30 to 39 who received the YFV17D yellow fever vaccine.

This clonotype was picked up a small number of times. The chain is built from TRBV7-2 and TRBJ2-3, with D hard to call. Trimming removed 2 bases from V and 0 bases from J, with 12 bases in between. The CDR3 is 16 amino acids. Per germline, CDR1 SGHTA and CDR2 FQGNSA. The CDR3 here is CASSLSTALSTDTQYF. The CDR3 nucleotides read TGTGCCAGCAGCTTAAGCACAGCCCTTAGCACAGATACGCAGTATTTT.

This clonotype was seen ten or more times. This chain connects TRBV24-1 to TRBJ2-2; 11 nucleotides agree with TRBD1. CDR1 and CDR2 from the germline V gene are KGHDR and SFDVKD. This CDR3 spans 18 amino acids. J gave up 1 base and V 3 bases, and 6 bases lay outside the gene matches. For the CDR3, the DNA is TGTGCCACCAGTGATCCAACCGGGACAGGGGGGAACACCGGGGAGCTGTTTTTT. Translation gives CATSDPTGTGGNTGELFF.

Ten or more counts support this clonotype. V usage is TRBV7-2 and J usage is TRBJ2-7, with 10 bases aligning to TRBD2. With 4 bases clipped from V and 7 bases from J, the junction kept 10 bases outside the gene matches. Germline-derived CDR1 and CDR2 are SGHTA and FQGNSA. The CDR3 length is 15 residues. As DNA, the CDR3 is TGTGCCAGCAGCTCGGGGCTAGCGGGAGTACAAGAGCAGTACTTC. Translation: CASSSGLAGVQEQYF.

This clonotype appeared many times. The rearrangement uses TRBV12-3 or TRBV12-4 and TRBJ1-5; possible D gene TRBD1, 5 bases. Deletions cut 7 bases from V and 6 bases from J, with 19 bases between. This CDR3 is 15 amino acids long. CDR3 coding DNA: TGTGCCAGCACCAACGAGGAGGGAACAGGTCAGCCCCAGCATTTT. Translation gives CASTNEEGTGQPQHF.

This clonotype has only a few counts. The genes are TRBV6-5 and TRBJ1-1, with D hard to call. The CDR3 covers 14 residues. The V end was cut by 5 bases, the J end by 8 bases, with 18 bases between. Per the germline V gene, CDR1 is MNHEY and CDR2 is SVGAGI. CDR3 loop: CASSTPQVHPEAFF. CDR3 nucleotide sequence: TGTGCCAGCAGTACGCCGCAGGTACACCCCGAAGCTTTCTTT.

The table lists this clonotype with many counts. The rearrangement uses TRBV20-1 and TRBJ2-7, with 7 bases lining up with TRBD2. Germline V lookup: CDR1 DFQATT, CDR2 SNEGSKA (reference sequence). CDR3 length: 15 amino acids. V gave up 3 bases and J gave up 0 bases; unmatched junction bases: 8. The DNA of the CDR3 is TGCAGTGCTAGGGGCCCCGGGAGGAGCTCCTACGAGCAGTACTTC. It yields the protein CSARGPGRSSYEQYF.

This clonotype was seen a few times. CDR3 region: CAWSGLAVNIQYF. The DNA of the CDR3 is TGTGCCTGGAGCGGACTAGCGGTAAACATTCAGTACTTC. This sequence joins TRBV30 and TRBJ2-4, with TRBD2 matching 10 bases. V lost 3 bases to trimming and J lost 6 bases; unmatched junction nucleotides: 2. Germline values: CDR1 GTSNPN, CDR2 SVGIG (reference sequence). The CDR3 is made up of 13 amino acids.

This clonotype was picked up many times. The J gene is TRBJ2-7, the V gene TRBV15, with a tentative D call TRBD2 (6 bases). Germline V gives CDR1 LNHNV, CDR2 YYDKDF (reference sequence). V lost 0 bases and J lost 3, with 12 bases in between. CDR3 length equals 15 residues. CDR3 region: CATSRDLWGDYEQYF. The CDR3 region has the DNA TGTGCCACCAGCAGAGATCTCTGGGGGGACTACGAGCAGTACTTC.

This clonotype came up a few times. The DNA for the CDR3 is TGTGCCAGTAGGGGCGACAGGGCGAACACCGGGGAGCTGTTTTTT. Its protein product is CASRGDRANTGELFF. The chain carries TRBV19 and TRBJ2-2; the match to TRBD1 covers 7 bases. The ends lost 6 bases at V and 0 bases at J; junction bases unmatched: 4. The CDR3 sequence is 15 residues long. Germline V gene lookup returns CDR1 LNHDA and CDR2 SQIVND (reference sequence).

This clonotype was seen only a few times. At one of its ends the junction is not consistent with the germline gene, which may arise from a read error. The genes are TRBV5-1 and TRBJ1-5; TRBD1 is a possible D gene (5 bases). This CDR3 spans 17 amino acids. Germline V lookup: CDR1 SGHRS, CDR2 YFSETQ. The CDR3 sequence: CATSLGAQGMGVGPQHF. DNA for the CDR3: TGCGCCACCAGCCTTGGGGCCCAGGGAATGGGCGTAGGGCCCCAGCATTTT.

This clonotype was recorded many times. The V gene is TRBV7-6, the J gene TRBJ2-1; either TRBD1 or TRBD2 may fit D (5 bases each). The CDR3 spans 13 residues. With 5 bases removed from V and 6 bases from J, the gap between germline ends came to 11 bases. The V gene's germline CDR1 is SGHVS and CDR2 FNYEAQ. The chain's CDR3 is CASSPWGINEQFF. CDR3 nucleotides: TGTGCCAGCAGCCCATGGGGGATCAATGAGCAGTTCTTC.

A few counts support this clonotype. This rearrangement joins TRBV28 to TRBJ2-3; 9 positions agree with TRBD1. V gave up 3 bases and J gave up 5 bases; unmatched junction bases: 6. Germline lookup yields CDR1 MDHEN and CDR2 SYDVKM. CDR3 length: 15 amino acids. The CDR3 here is CASSLLGTGRDTQYF. The CDR3 nucleotides are TGTGCCAGCAGTTTGTTGGGGACAGGGCGAGATACGCAGTATTTT.